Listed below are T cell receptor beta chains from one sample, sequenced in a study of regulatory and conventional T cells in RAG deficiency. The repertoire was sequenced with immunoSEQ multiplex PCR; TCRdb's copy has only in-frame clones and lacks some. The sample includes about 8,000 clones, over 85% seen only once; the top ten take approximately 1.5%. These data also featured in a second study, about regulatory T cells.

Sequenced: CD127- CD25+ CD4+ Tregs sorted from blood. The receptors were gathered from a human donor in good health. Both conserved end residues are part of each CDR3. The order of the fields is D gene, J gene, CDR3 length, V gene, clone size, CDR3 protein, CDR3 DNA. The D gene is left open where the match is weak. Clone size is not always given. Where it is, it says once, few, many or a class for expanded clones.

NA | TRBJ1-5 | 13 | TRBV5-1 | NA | CASSLQGYQPQHF | TGCGCCAGCAGCCTCCAGGGATACCAGCCCCAGCATTTT
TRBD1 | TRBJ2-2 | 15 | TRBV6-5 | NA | CASRTGGAGTGELFF | TGTGCCAGCAGAACAGGGGGCGCAGGAACCGGGGAGCTGTTTTTT
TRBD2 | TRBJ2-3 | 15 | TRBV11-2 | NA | CASSSRGGNSDTQYF | TGTGCCAGCAGCTCACGGGGGGGAAACTCAGATACGCAGTATTTT
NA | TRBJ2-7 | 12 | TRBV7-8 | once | CASSRRGYEQYF | TGTGCCAGCAGTCGCAGGGGTTACGAGCAGTACTTC
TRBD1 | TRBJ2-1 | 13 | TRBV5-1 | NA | CASSSGTGSTVIF | TGCGCCAGCAGTTCCGGGACAGGGAGCACCGTAATCTTC
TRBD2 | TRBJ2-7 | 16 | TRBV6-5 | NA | CASSYSGLAGAYEQYF | TGTGCCAGCAGTTACTCGGGACTAGCGGGAGCCTACGAGCAGTACTTC
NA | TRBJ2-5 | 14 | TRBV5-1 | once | CASSLGSVQETQYF | TGCGCCAGCAGCTTGGGATCGGTACAAGAGACCCAGTACTTC
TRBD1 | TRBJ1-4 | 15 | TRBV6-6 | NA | CASSRKDRESEKLFF | TGTGCCAGCAGTCGAAAAGACAGGGAAAGTGAAAAACTGTTTTTT
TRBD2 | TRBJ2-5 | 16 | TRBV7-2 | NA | CASSRGAVTSGETQYF | TGTGCCAGCAGCAGGGGGGCGGTCACTAGCGGAGAGACCCAGTACTTC
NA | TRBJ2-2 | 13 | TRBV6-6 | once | CAGSRMNTGELFF | TGTGCCGGATCGCGGATGAACACCGGGGAGCTGTTTTTT
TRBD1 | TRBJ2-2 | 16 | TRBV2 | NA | CASSVFGTGNTGELFF | TGTGCCAGCAGCGTATTTGGGACAGGGAACACCGGGGAGCTGTTTTTT
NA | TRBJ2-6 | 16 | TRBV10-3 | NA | CAISAAYRSGANVLTF | TGTGCCATCAGTGCCGCCTACAGGTCTGGGGCCAACGTCCTGACTTTC
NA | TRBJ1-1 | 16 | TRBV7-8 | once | CASSPGLTRALTEAFF | TGTGCCAGCAGCCCGGGTTTGACGAGGGCCCTCACTGAAGCTTTCTTT
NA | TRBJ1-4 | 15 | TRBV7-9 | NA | CASSLAWGLNEKLFF | TGTGCCAGCAGCTTAGCTTGGGGGCTTAACGAAAAACTGTTTTTT
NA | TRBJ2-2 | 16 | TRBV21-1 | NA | CASSIGAGTPHGELFF | TGTGCCAGCAGCATTGGAGCGGGGACCCCCCACGGGGAGCTGTTTTTT
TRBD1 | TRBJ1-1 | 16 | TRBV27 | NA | CASSPRTTGWFTEAFF | TGTGCCAGCAGTCCCCGGACGACAGGGTGGTTCACTGAAGCTTTCTTT
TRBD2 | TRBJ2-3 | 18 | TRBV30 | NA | CAWSVRRSGGADTDTQYF | TGTGCCTGGAGTGTACGGCGGAGCGGGGGGGCCGACACAGATACGCAGTATTTT
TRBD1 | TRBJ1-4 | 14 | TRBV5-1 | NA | CASSLSQGREKLFF | TGCGCCAGCAGCTTGTCACAGGGGCGTGAAAAACTGTTTTTT
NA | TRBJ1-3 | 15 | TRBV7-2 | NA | CASSLDQGPGNTIYF | TGTGCCAGCAGCTTAGACCAGGGCCCTGGAAACACCATATATTTT
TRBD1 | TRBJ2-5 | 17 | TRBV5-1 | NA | CASSLAITPGGRETQYF | TGCGCCAGCAGCTTGGCAATCACTCCAGGGGGCCGGGAGACCCAGTACTTC
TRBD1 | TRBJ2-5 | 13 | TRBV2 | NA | CASSDRGQGTQYF | TGTGCCAGCAGTGATCGGGGACAGGGTACCCAGTACTTC
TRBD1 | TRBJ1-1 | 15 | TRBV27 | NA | CASSSQGILSIEAFF | TGTGCCAGCAGTTCACAGGGGATATTGTCCATTGAAGCTTTCTTT
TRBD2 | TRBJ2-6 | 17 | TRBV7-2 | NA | CASSLASGSSGANVLTF | TGTGCCAGCAGCTTAGCTAGCGGGAGCTCTGGGGCCAACGTCCTGACTTTC
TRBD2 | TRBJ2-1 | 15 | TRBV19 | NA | CASPTCLAVDNEQFF | TGTGCCAGCCCGACTTGTCTAGCGGTCGACAATGAGCAGTTCTTC
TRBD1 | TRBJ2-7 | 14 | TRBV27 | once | CASSLLGQGLRLFF | TGTGCCAGCAGTTTATTGGGACAGGGGCTCCGCCTATTCTTC
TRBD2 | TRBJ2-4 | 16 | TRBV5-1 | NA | CASSLSSGGGGHIQYF | TGCGCCAGCAGCTTGTCTAGCGGGGGGGGCGGGCACATTCAGTACTTC
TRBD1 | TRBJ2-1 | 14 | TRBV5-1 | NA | CASSGQGKYNEQFF | TGCGCCAGCTCGGGACAGGGGAAATACAATGAGCAGTTCTTC
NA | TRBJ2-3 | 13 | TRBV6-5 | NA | CASTRGYTDTQYF | TGTGCCAGCACGAGGGGGTACACAGATACGCAGTATTTT
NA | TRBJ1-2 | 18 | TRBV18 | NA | CASSSTAGQTEANYGYTF | TGTGCCAGCTCCTCGACCGCTGGACAGACTGAAGCTAACTATGGCTACACCTTC
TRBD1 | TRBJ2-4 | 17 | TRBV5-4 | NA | CASSTLDRGMPKNIQYF | TGTGCCAGCAGCACCCTTGACAGGGGTATGCCCAAAAACATTCAGTACTTC
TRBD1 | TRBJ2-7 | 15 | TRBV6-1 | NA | CASSEAGTDVYEQYF | TGTGCCAGCAGTGAAGCCGGGACAGATGTCTACGAGCAGTACTTC
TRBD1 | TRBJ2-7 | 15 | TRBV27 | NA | CASSLSGDRGGEQYF | TGTGCCAGCAGCCTATCGGGCGACAGGGGAGGCGAGCAGTACTTC
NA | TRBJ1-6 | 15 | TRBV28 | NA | CASKLESSYNSPLHF | TGTGCCAGCAAGCTCGAGAGCTCCTATAATTCCCCCCTCCACTTT
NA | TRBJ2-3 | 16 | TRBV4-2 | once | CASSETPNGRTDTQYF | TGTGCCAGCAGCGAAACCCCTAATGGGAGAACAGATACGCAGTATTTT
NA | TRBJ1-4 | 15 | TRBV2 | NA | CASSGDRRTNEKLFF | TGTGCCAGCAGTGGCGACAGAAGAACTAATGAAAAACTGTTTTTT
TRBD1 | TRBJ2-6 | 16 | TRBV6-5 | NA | CASSYSTGTGANVLTF | TGTGCCAGCAGTTACTCGACAGGGACCGGGGCCAACGTCCTGACTTTC
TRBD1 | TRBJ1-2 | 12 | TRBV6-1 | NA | CASSVQGYGYTF | TGTGCCAGCAGTGTACAGGGGTATGGCTACACCTTC
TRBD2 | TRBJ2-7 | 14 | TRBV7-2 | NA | CASSPGRDSYEQYF | TGTGCCAGCAGCCCGGGGAGGGACTCCTACGAGCAGTACTTC
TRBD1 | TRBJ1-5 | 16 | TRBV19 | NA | CASSTNRGFSNQPQHF | TGTGCCAGTAGTACGAACAGGGGGTTCAGCAATCAGCCCCAGCATTTT